The 9 T cell receptor beta chains below come from one sample, sequenced in a study of CD8 T cells in Susac syndrome. A quantity of about 0.5 to 1 ug RNA underwent reverse transcription using random hexamers. A single record per CDR3 protein comes from TCRdb applying MiXCR to the immunoSEQ multiplex PCR reads. The data contain approximately 150,000 distinct CDR3 sequences, around 95% of them singletons. Sequencing was carried out using CD4+ T cells from PBMCs. The source is a human donor in good health.

The rearrangement joins TRBV6-5 to TRBJ1-6; possible D gene TRBD1, 6 bases. The CDR3 runs to 13 residues. Germline CDR1 and CDR2: MNHEY and SVGAGI. V was pared by 6 bases and J by 10 bases, with 13 bases between. The CDR3 reads CASRLNRVSPLHF. In nucleotides, the CDR3 is TGTGCCAGCAGATTGAACAGGGTATCACCCCTCCACTTT.

V usage is TRBV5-4 and J usage is TRBJ2-1; 9 bases line up with TRBD2. Per germline, CDR1 SGHNT and CDR2 YYREEE (reference sequence). V dropped 4 bases and J dropped 4; count of bases not matched to a gene: 9. The CDR3 has 16 amino acids. The DNA of the CDR3 is TGTGCCAGCAGCCCGGCCGCGCGGGGGGGGTACAATGAGCAGTTCTTC. It yields the protein CASSPAARGGYNEQFF.

The chain combines TRBV6-6 with TRBJ1-1; D possibly corresponds to TRBD1 (6 bases). The CDR3 totals 14 residues. The germline V and J ends were trimmed by 2 bases and 4 bases, with 11 bases remaining between them. Germline CDR1 MNHNY, CDR2 SVGAGI (reference sequence). The CDR3 sequence: CASSYGGMSTEAFF. The CDR3 coding sequence is TGTGCCAGCAGTTACGGGGGCATGAGCACTGAAGCTTTCTTT.

V usage is TRBV30 and J usage is TRBJ2-2; tentative D call: TRBD2 (5 bases). With 2 bases removed from V and 7 bases from J, the gap between germline ends came to 8 bases. This CDR3 comprises 12 residues. CDR1 is GTSNPN, CDR2 SVGIG, per germline (reference sequence). The CDR3 region is CAWSPRGGELFF. CDR3 DNA: TGTGCCTGGAGTCCCCGGGGCGGGGAGCTGTTTTTT.

The chain has TRBV2 and TRBJ2-4; D unclear. Trimming took 3 bases from V and 6 from J, leaving 6 bases between them. CDR3 length: 12 residues. The germline V gene has CDR1 SNHLY and CDR2 FYNNEI. The DNA of the CDR3 is TGTGCCAGCAGTGACCGCGTAAACATTCAGTACTTC. Translation: CASSDRVNIQYF.

J is TRBJ1-1 and V is TRBV7-9, with no clear D. Germline V CDR1 and CDR2: SEHNR, FQNEAQ (reference sequence). Trimming shortened V by 1 base and J by 2 bases, and 5 bases separated the two germline ends. The CDR3 covers 13 residues. CDR3 bases: TGTGCCAGCAGCTTAGACTTAAACACTGAAGCTTTCTTT. Its protein product is CASSLDLNTEAFF.

The V gene is TRBV27, the J gene TRBJ2-2; 9 bases are a match to TRBD2. CDR1 is MNHEY and CDR2 is SMNVEV in the germline V gene (reference sequence). The CDR3 length is 18 residues. V lost 6 bases, J lost 2 bases, and 13 bases stayed unmatched. The CDR3 region has the DNA TGTGCCAGCAGCCCTATCCTTGCTAGCGGGGCTAACACCGGGGAGCTGTTTTTT. Its translation is CASSPILASGANTGELFF.

Regarding this clonotype: The junction differs from germline at one of its ends, possibly a read error. The gene calls are TRBV7-9 and TRBJ1-2; the D is unclear. CDR1 is SEHNR, CDR2 FQNEAQ, per germline (reference sequence). The CDR3 totals 13 residues. This CDR3 is CASSLDAATLSAF. CDR3 in DNA: TGTGCCAGCAGCTTAGATGCGGCTACCTTGAGCGCCTTC.

The rearrangement links TRBV4-1 to TRBJ2-5; 8 bases are shared with TRBD2. The CDR3 runs to 16 residues. The germline gives CDR1 MGHRA, CDR2 YSYEKL. After removal of 3 bases from V and 4 bases from J, the junction contained 10 bases not matched to a gene. The CDR3 loop is CASSQKGTSERETQYF. The CDR3 nucleotides are TGCGCCAGCAGCCAGAAGGGGACTAGTGAGCGAGAGACCCAGTACTTC.